Presented here are 25 T cell receptor beta chains from one specimen sequenced in a study of T cell repertoires in cytomegalovirus infection. TCRdb re-derived calls from the reads in MiXCR, one entry per CDR3 protein. The table records 510,000 or so distinct CDR3 sequences, about a quarter of them present only once. The material sequenced was PBMCs. These receptors were collected from a human donor in good health (CMV status not recorded). Some clones in this sample may be carry-over from other donors' samples.

A single count supports this clonotype. This chain links TRBV28 with TRBJ1-6; maybe TRBD1 (5 bases). The CDR3 sequence is 14 residues long. In germline, CDR1 is MDHEN, CDR2 SYDVKM. Trimming pared 5 bases from V and 10 bases from J, leaving 15 bases between. In nucleotides, the CDR3 is TGTGCCAGCAGTCCCCAGGGTCTCGGGTCACCCCTCCACTTT. This codes for CASSPQGLGSPLHF.

The rearrangement uses TRBV14 and TRBJ2-1; D ambiguous. Germline CDR1 and CDR2: SGHDN and FVKESK. Trimming took 2 bases from V and 5 from J, leaving 10 bases between them. The CDR3 sequence is 14 residues long. CDR3 sequence reads: CASSQSRYNNEQFF. The CDR3 DNA is TGTGCCAGCAGCCAAAGCCGATACAACAATGAGCAGTTCTTC.

This clonotype was seen at least ten times. The gene calls are TRBV7-2 and TRBJ1-6, with TRBD1 matching 9 bases. Per the germline V gene, CDR1 is SGHTA and CDR2 is FQGNSA. J was trimmed by 7 bases and V by 5 bases; bases with no gene match: 6. The CDR3 totals 15 residues. CDR3 nucleotide sequence: TGTGCCAGCAGCCCACAGGGGGCTTTCAATTCACCCCTCCACTTT. Its translation: CASSPQGAFNSPLHF.

This clonotype came up a few times. The CDR3 protein is CASSLMGQGVHEQYF. CDR3 sequence (DNA): TGTGCCAGCAGCTTAATGGGACAGGGTGTGCACGAGCAGTACTTC. V is TRBV7-2 and J is TRBJ2-7, with 9 bases identical to TRBD1. J lost 5 bases, V lost 2 bases, and 7 bases had no gene match. Germline V lookup: CDR1 SGHTA, CDR2 FQGNSA. The CDR3 length is 15 residues.

This clonotype was seen only a few times. This chain connects TRBV12-3 or TRBV12-4 to TRBJ1-2, with 7 positions matching TRBD1. The CDR3 consists of 15 residues. After removal of 5 bases from V and 2 bases from J, the junction contained 8 bases not matched to a gene. CDR3 DNA: TGTGCCAGCAGTACCCTGGGAGGGGGCAACTATGGCTACACCTTC. It codes for CASSTLGGGNYGYTF.

This clonotype was observed a handful of times. Relative to the germline gene, one junction end is altered; a read error may explain this. The rearrangement joins TRBV4-1 to TRBJ1-1; 7 nucleotides agree with TRBD1. CDR3 size: 15 residues. Germline CDR1 MGHRA, CDR2 YSYEKL. Here the CDR3 DNA reads TGCGCCAGCAGTCAAGTTACAGGGGTGAACACTGAAGCTTTCTTT. Its translation: CASSQVTGVNTEAFF.

The rearrangement uses TRBV7-6 and TRBJ2-5, with TRBD1 as a possible D gene (6 bases). V shed 5 bases and J shed 1 base, with 11 bases lying between them. Germline V CDR1 and CDR2: SGHVS, FNYEAQ. CDR3 length: 14 amino acids. As DNA, the CDR3 is TGTGCCAGCAGCCCAGGACAGTTCCAAGAGACCCAGTACTTC. Its translation is CASSPGQFQETQYF.

This sequence joins TRBV4-3 and TRBJ2-1; 14 bases line up with TRBD2. Trimming at V came to 5 bases and at J to 2 bases, leaving 11 bases not matched to a gene. This CDR3 region has 19 residues. The germline CDR1 and CDR2 sequences are LGHNA and YSLEER. CDR3 loop: CASSTGTSGRSRTYNEQFF. In nucleotides, the CDR3 is TGCGCCAGCAGCACCGGGACTAGCGGGAGAAGCAGGACCTACAATGAGCAGTTCTTC.

This clonotype came up a few times. The chain is built from TRBV5-1 and TRBJ2-6, with no clear D. Trimming pared 4 bases from V and 2 bases from J, leaving 10 bases between. Germline CDR1 and CDR2: SGHRS and YFSETQ. This CDR3 is 15 amino acids long. CDR3 amino acids: CASSVVGPGANVLTF. CDR3 bases: TGCGCCAGCAGCGTTGTTGGGCCTGGGGCCAACGTCCTGACTTTC.

This clonotype is a singleton in its sample. The chain recombines TRBV6-5 with TRBJ1-5; D unclear. The germline gives CDR1 MNHEY, CDR2 SVGAGI. The CDR3 length is 16 residues. The V gene lost 0 bases and the J gene lost 6 bases, with 15 bases spanning the gap. The CDR3 reads CASSYSSPLTSQPQHF. The CDR3, as DNA: TGTGCCAGCAGTTACTCGAGCCCCCTCACTAGTCAGCCCCAGCATTTT.

With regard to this clonotype: The junction does not match germline at one end; this may be a read error. The DNA of the CDR3 is TGTGCTAGCAGCGTGGGGCCGAACACTGAAGCTTTCTTT. This translates into CASSVGPNTEAFF. V gene TRBV7-6 combines with J gene TRBJ1-1, with a possible D match to TRBD1 (5 bases). Germline-derived CDR1 and CDR2 are SGHVS and FNYEAQ. This CDR3 region has 13 residues.

The rearrangement links TRBV12-3 or TRBV12-4 to TRBJ1-1; the D gene is possibly TRBD1 (6 bases). The CDR3 is made up of 15 amino acids. Trimming cost V 6 bases and J 14 bases, with 28 bases left between them. CDR3 region: CASSPIINRVDSHFF. For the CDR3, the DNA is TGTGCCAGCAGCCCCATTATAAACAGGGTTGACTCCCACTTCTTT.

In this sample, this clonotype turned up a few times. This chain links TRBV6-2 or TRBV6-3 with TRBJ2-5; 11 nucleotides agree with TRBD2. Germline CDR1 is MNHEY and CDR2 is SVGEGT. V gave up 5 bases and J gave up 7 bases; unmatched junction bases: 15. The CDR3 is 17 residues long. Here the CDR3 reads CASSPGLAELLRRTQYF. CDR3 DNA sequence: TGTGCCAGCAGTCCGGGACTAGCGGAGCTATTAAGAAGGACCCAGTACTTC.

The genes are TRBV19 and TRBJ2-3; 7 bases match TRBD1. CDR3 length: 15 residues. Germline lookup yields CDR1 LNHDA and CDR2 SQIVND (reference sequence). Losses at the gene ends were 3 bases for V and 3 bases for J; bases not matched to a gene: 6. The CDR3 nucleotides read TGTGCCAGTAGTATTCCTCCAGGGGGAACAGATACGCAGTATTTT. Translated: CASSIPPGGTDTQYF. Full variable domain (rest looked up from reference TRBV19 and TRBJ2-3): DGGITQSPKYLFRKEGQNVTLSCEQNLNHDAMYWYRQDPGQGLRLIYYSQIVNDFQKGDIAEGYSVSREKKESFPLTVTSAQKNPTAFYLCASSIPPGGTDTQYFGPGTRLTVL.

This clonotype was picked up a small number of times. This chain uses TRBV12-3 or TRBV12-4 with TRBJ1-4; D remains unclear. This CDR3 spans 14 amino acids. Trimming pared 3 bases from V and 8 bases from J, leaving 13 bases between. The CDR3 DNA follows: TGTGCCAGCAGTTTTTGGCGGGCCAGCGAAAAACTGTTTTTT. Its protein product is CASSFWRASEKLFF.

The CDR3 loop reads CASSPSGQERAFF. The CDR3 DNA reads TGTGCCAGCAGCCCTAGCGGACAGGAGAGAGCTTTCTTT. The chain links TRBV11-3 to TRBJ1-1; 7 bases line up with TRBD1. Trimming took 5 bases from V and 10 from J; bases not matched to a gene: 10. This CDR3 is 13 amino acids long. Germline V CDR1 and CDR2: SGHNT, YENEEA.

This clonotype was detected only a few times. The rearrangement links TRBV7-6 to TRBJ1-4; D may be TRBD1 (6 bases). Germline V lookup: CDR1 SGHVS, CDR2 FNYEAQ. Trimming removed 6 bases at V and 1 base at J, with 18 bases between. This CDR3 spans 17 amino acids. CDR3 nucleotide sequence: TGTGCCAGCAGTCTAACAGGGATCGAGGGAACTAATGAAAAACTGTTTTTT. It encodes CASSLTGIEGTNEKLFF.

This clonotype was counted only a few times. In nucleotides, the CDR3 is TGCAGCGTTGAACCAGCGGTTTACAATGAGCAGTTCTTC. This translates into CSVEPAVYNEQFF. The V call is TRBV29-1, the J call TRBJ2-1; D may be TRBD2 (5 bases). CDR3 size: 13 residues. Germline V lookup: CDR1 SQVTM, CDR2 ANQGSEA. The germline V and J ends were trimmed by 2 bases and 4 bases, with 9 bases remaining between them.

The chain couples TRBV4-1 to TRBJ2-7; D remains unclear. Germline CDR1 is MGHRA and CDR2 is YSYEKL. The CDR3 is 14 amino acids. V was trimmed by 4 bases and J by 4 bases, leaving 14 bases between them. The CDR3 coding sequence is TGCGCCAGCAGCCCGGGTATGATAGGTTACGAGCAGTACGTC. Amino acids: CASSPGMIGYEQYV.

This clonotype was recorded at least ten times. The rearrangement joins TRBV7-9 to TRBJ1-6; 9 bases map to TRBD1. The V gene's germline CDR1 is SEHNR and CDR2 FQNEAQ (reference sequence). The CDR3 has 15 residues. With 5 bases clipped from V and 9 bases from J, the junction kept 8 bases outside the gene matches. The CDR3 nucleotides are TGTGCCAGCAGCCCGCTGACAGGGGGGGGTTCACCCCTCCACTTT. It translates to CASSPLTGGGSPLHF.

This chain joins TRBV4-1 and TRBJ2-5; 13 bases are a match to TRBD2. CDR3 length: 16 residues. With 4 bases clipped from V and 5 bases from J, the junction kept 7 bases outside the gene matches. Looked up from germline, CDR1 is MGHRA and CDR2 is YSYEKL. DNA of the CDR3: TGCGCCAGCAGCCCTGGACTAGCGGGAGTGACTGAGACCCAGTACTTC. It is translated as CASSPGLAGVTETQYF.

The V call is TRBV5-5, the J call TRBJ2-7, with TRBD2 identical over 10 bases. V trimming: 1 base; J trimming: 0 bases; junction bases outside the gene matches: 10. The germline V gene encodes CDR1 SGHKS and CDR2 YYEKEE (reference sequence). This CDR3 is 18 amino acids long. The CDR3 loop reads CASSLIVSGRPSSYEQYV. The CDR3 nucleotides are TGTGCCAGCAGCTTGATTGTTAGCGGGAGGCCTAGCTCCTACGAGCAGTACGTC.

This clonotype was observed a handful of times. The chain combines TRBV18 with TRBJ1-1, with a tentative D call TRBD1 (5 bases). CDR3 size: 15 residues. V gave up 1 base and J gave up 2 bases, with 11 bases separating them. CDR1 and CDR2 from the germline V gene are KGHSH and LQKENI. Written as DNA, the CDR3 is TGTGCCAGCTCACCACGGCAGGGCGGAAACACTGAAGCTTTCTTT. Protein: CASSPRQGGNTEAFF.

This clonotype was counted at least ten times. CDR3 sequence: CASGSGGHQPQHF. The CDR3, as DNA: TGTGCTAGTGGTTCGGGAGGGCATCAGCCCCAGCATTTT. The V and J genes are TRBV12-5 and TRBJ1-5; D gene ambiguous. Per the germline V gene, CDR1 is LGHNT and CDR2 is FRNRAP. V was clipped by 4 bases and J by 5 bases, with 9 bases between them. This CDR3 contains 13 residues. The entire variable domain, with the rest obtained from reference TRBV12-5 and TRBJ1-5, is as follows: DARVTQTPRHKVTEMGQEVTMRCQPILGHNTVFWYRQTMMQGLELLAYFRNRAPLDDSGMPKDRFSAEMPDATLATLKIQPSEPRDSAVYFCASGSGGHQPQHFGDGTRLSIL.

The CDR3 DNA sequence: TGTGCCAGCAGCCAGGACAGGACCTACGAGCAGTACTTC. As protein: CASSQDRTYEQYF. The rearrangement links TRBV6-2 or TRBV6-3 to TRBJ2-7; the match to TRBD1 covers 7 bases. The CDR3 has 13 amino acids. V lost 6 bases to trimming and J lost 2 bases; unmatched junction nucleotides: 4. CDR1 and CDR2 from the germline V gene are MNHEY and SVGEGT.